This entry lists 25 T cell receptor beta chains sequenced from one sample in a study of cytomegalovirus exposure and HLA in healthy donors. The PCR made use of 60 Vbeta and 13 Jbeta primers. The table came from immunoSEQ multiplex PCR; TCRdb's copy has only in-frame clones and leaves some out. The sample shows approximately 160,000 clones, 68% of them seen only once. What was sequenced was PBMCs. These receptors were taken from a man in his fifties in good health and CMV-seronegative.

CDR3 region: CASRSGTPNTEAFF. The CDR3, as DNA: TGTGCCAGCAGATCCGGGACACCAAACACTGAAGCTTTCTTT. The J gene is TRBJ1-1, the V gene TRBV6-5; TRBD1 might be the D (6 bases). The CDR3 is 14 amino acids. V dropped 6 bases and J dropped 2 bases, with 13 bases sitting between them. Germline V gene sequence: CDR1 MNHEY, CDR2 SVGAGI.

The chain links TRBV27 to TRBJ2-7, with 9 bases that match TRBD1. The CDR3 runs 15 residues. The germline V gene encodes CDR1 MNHEY and CDR2 SMNVEV (reference sequence). J lost 4 bases, V lost 3 bases, and 7 bases had no gene match. The chain's CDR3 is CASSFFRDRGYEQYF. CDR3 DNA sequence: TGTGCCAGCAGTTTCTTCCGAGACAGGGGGTACGAGCAGTACTTC.

Of note for this clone: The junction differs from germline at one of its ends, possibly a read error. This chain links TRBV7-9 with TRBJ1-4, with a weak D call TRBD1 (5 bases). The CDR3 runs 15 residues. Per germline, CDR1 SEHNR and CDR2 FQNEAQ (reference sequence). The CDR3: CASSLVAGAKEKLFF. The CDR3 coding sequence is TGTGCCAGCAGCTTAGTAGCTGGGGCTAAAGAAAAACTGTTTTTT.

The rearrangement uses TRBV7-9 and TRBJ1-5; perhaps TRBD1 as D (6 bases). Germline V gene data show CDR1 as SEHNR and CDR2 as FQNEAQ (reference sequence). The CDR3 is 15 residues long. The ends were cut back, 5 bases at V and 6 bases at J, with 17 bases in the middle. CDR3 amino acids: CASSPGGRWGQPQHF. CDR3 bases: TGTGCCAGCAGCCCCGGGGGGCGGTGGGGTCAGCCCCAGCATTTT.

The chain couples TRBV6-5 to TRBJ2-2; 9 bases fit TRBD1. This CDR3 is 16 amino acids long. CDR1 MNHEY and CDR2 SVGAGI come from the germline V gene. Unmatched junction bases numbered 4, after V lost 2 bases and J lost 3 bases. The CDR3 DNA follows: TGTGCCAGCAGTTACGGACGGACAGGGGACACCGGGGAGCTGTTTTTT. Its protein is CASSYGRTGDTGELFF.

J is TRBJ1-2 and V is TRBV18; D perhaps matches TRBD1 (6 bases). The V and J ends lost 3 bases and 6 bases respectively, with 17 bases between them. The CDR3 is made up of 15 amino acids. CDR1 and CDR2 (germline): KGHSH, LQKENI. The CDR3 nucleotides are TGTGCCAGCTCACCCGTCGGACAGCGCCCCAATGGCTACACCTTC. Translating gives CASSPVGQRPNGYTF.

The chain combines TRBV13 with TRBJ2-3; D is unresolved. Deletions cut 2 bases from V and 6 bases from J, with 3 bases between. This CDR3 is 11 amino acids long. CDR1 and CDR2 (germline): PRHDT, FYEKMQ (reference sequence). Here the CDR3 reads CASSLLDTQYF. DNA for the CDR3: TGTGCCAGCAGCTTACTGGATACGCAGTATTTT. Supplemented by reference TRBV13 and TRBJ2-3, the full variable domain reads AAGVIQSPRHLIKEKRETATLKCYPIPRHDTVYWYQQGPGQDPQFLISFYEKMQSDKGSIPDRFSAQQFSDYHSELNMSSLELGDSALYFCASSLLDTQYFGPGTRLTVL.

The CDR3 here is CASSARQGAWDTQYF. The CDR3 nucleotides are TGTGCCAGCAGCGCCCGACAGGGGGCGTGGGATACGCAGTATTTT. The gene calls are TRBV9 and TRBJ2-3; the match to TRBD1 covers 10 bases. The trim removed 3 bases at V and 6 bases at J, leaving 7 bases unmatched. The CDR3 runs to 15 residues. Germline V CDR1 and CDR2: SGDLS, YYNGEE. Together with reference TRBV9 and TRBJ2-3, the CDR3 gives the full variable domain: DSGVTQTPKHLITATGQRVTLRCSPRSGDLSVYWYQQSLDQGLQFLIQYYNGEERAKGNILERFSAQQFPDLHSELNLSSLELGDSALYFCASSARQGAWDTQYFGPGTRLTVL.

J is TRBJ1-2 and V is TRBV6-5; 10 bases are shared with TRBD1. The CDR3 loop spans 15 amino acids. V dropped 6 bases and J dropped 5; count of bases not matched to a gene: 9. Germline CDR1 reads MNHEY; CDR2 reads SVGAGI. DNA for the CDR3: TGTGCCAGCAGAATCGACAGGGGGCGGGAGTATGGCTACACCTTC. Protein sequence: CASRIDRGREYGYTF.

The CDR3 reads CASSESGGEETQYF. For the CDR3, the DNA is TGCGCCAGCAGTGAGTCAGGAGGGGAAGAGACCCAGTACTTC. The J gene is TRBJ2-5, the V gene TRBV10-2; D may be TRBD2 (6 bases). This CDR3 contains 14 residues. The V end lost 0 bases, the J end lost 3 bases, and 8 bases lay between the germline ends. Germline values: CDR1 WSHSY, CDR2 SAAADI.

This clone was seen only once. CDR3 sequence: CASRLGGGRVGQPQHF. As DNA, the CDR3 is TGTGCAAGTCGCTTAGGAGGTGGGCGGGTCGGTCAGCCCCAGCATTTT. This chain joins TRBV12-2 and TRBJ1-5. TRBV12-2 is a pseudogene. The CDR3 extends over 16 amino acids.

This clone was detected a few times. The chain carries TRBV19 and TRBJ1-5; a weak D match, TRBD1 (5 bases). The CDR3 spans 16 residues. The ends were cut back, 6 bases at V and 7 bases at J, with 22 bases in the middle. Germline CDR1 reads LNHDA; CDR2 reads SQIVND (reference sequence). The CDR3 DNA reads TGTGCCAGTAGAGTATCCCTAGCGGGGCTAGGACAGCCCCAGCATTTT. Its translation is CASRVSLAGLGQPQHF.

V is TRBV28 and J is TRBJ1-3; D may be TRBD1 (6 bases). The length of the CDR3 is 15 residues. Germline CDR1 reads MDHEN; CDR2 reads SYDVKM. V was pared by 2 bases and J by 3 bases, with 11 bases between. The CDR3 nucleotides are TGTGCCAGCAGTTTACTGGGGGCGCGTGGAAACACCATATATTTT. Protein sequence: CASSLLGARGNTIYF. Full variable domain (rest looked up from reference TRBV28 and TRBJ1-3): DVKVTQSSRYLVKRTGEKVFLECVQDMDHENMFWYRQDPGLGLRLIYFSYDVKMKEKGDIPEGYSVSREKKERFSLILESASTNQTSMYLCASSLLGARGNTIYFGEGSWLTVV.

The genes are TRBV5-5 and TRBJ2-7; 9 bases are a match to TRBD1. V was clipped by 4 bases and J by 5 bases; unmatched bases: 16. The CDR3 runs 17 residues. Per germline, CDR1 SGHKS and CDR2 YYEKEE (reference sequence). The CDR3 sequence is CASSPSPGTGNRNEQYF. For the CDR3, the DNA is TGTGCCAGCAGCCCATCCCCCGGGACAGGGAATAGGAACGAGCAGTACTTC.

V is TRBV2 and J is TRBJ1-6, with D possibly TRBD1 on 5 matching bases. The CDR3 is 15 residues long. Per germline, CDR1 SNHLY and CDR2 FYNNEI. V lost 6 bases and J 0 bases, leaving 9 bases between the germline ends. In DNA, the CDR3 is TGTGCCAGCAGCCCCGGGGGCTCCTATAATTCACCCCTCCACTTT. Translation gives CASSPGGSYNSPLHF.

The chain joins TRBV1 to TRBJ2-1; the table's TRBD2 call for D was not verified on the DNA. TRBV1 is a pseudogene. The CDR3 is 21 residues long. The CDR3 nucleotides read TGCACCAGCAGCCAAGTACCCGGGACTAGCGGGGCCCAACCCTCCTACAATGAGCAGTTCTTC. This encodes CTSSQVPGTSGAQPSYNEQFF.

The V call is TRBV19, the J call TRBJ2-7; a possible D gene is TRBD1 (6 bases). Between the trimmed V and J ends, which lost 10 bases and 1 base, there was a span of 17 bases. The CDR3 covers 14 residues. The germline gives CDR1 LNHDA, CDR2 SQIVND (reference sequence). This chain's CDR3 is CATSRGIPSYEQYF. The CDR3 DNA reads TGTGCCACCTCCAGGGGAATTCCTTCCTACGAGCAGTACTTC.

The rearrangement uses TRBV9 and TRBJ2-1, with TRBD2 matching 9 bases. With V trimmed by 0 bases and J by 2 bases, 3 bases remained unmatched. The CDR3 loop spans 16 amino acids. Germline V gene sequence: CDR1 SGDLS, CDR2 YYNGEE. CDR3: CASSVVGGGAYNEQFF. DNA for the CDR3: TGTGCCAGCAGCGTAGTAGGCGGGGGGGCCTACAATGAGCAGTTCTTC.

The rearrangement uses TRBV10-1 and TRBJ1-1; the D gene is possibly TRBD1 (5 bases). The CDR3 has 15 residues. Germline CDR1 is WNHNN and CDR2 is SYGVQD (reference sequence). V was trimmed by 3 bases and J by 1 base, leaving 12 bases between them. CDR3: CASSEKPGGNTEAFF. The CDR3, as DNA: TGCGCCAGCAGTGAAAAACCGGGGGGGAACACTGAAGCTTTCTTT.

J is TRBJ1-1 and V is TRBV7-9; D unresolved. Deletions cut 5 bases from V and 0 bases from J, with 19 bases between. There are 17 residues in the CDR3. Germline assignment: CDR1 SEHNR and CDR2 FQNEAQ (reference sequence). CDR3 in amino acids: CASSGLYRASMNTEAFF. CDR3 sequence (DNA): TGTGCCAGCAGCGGGCTATACAGAGCAAGTATGAACACTGAAGCTTTCTTT.

This chain uses TRBV7-6 with TRBJ2-5, with D possibly being TRBD1 (8 bases). The CDR3 covers 14 residues. V lost 1 base to trimming and J lost 5 bases, with 11 bases between them. Germline V gene data show CDR1 as SGHVS and CDR2 as FNYEAQ. CDR3 region: CASSLDRGGETQYF. The CDR3 region has the DNA TGTGCCAGCAGCTTAGACAGGGGGGGCGAGACCCAGTACTTC.

In its sample, this clone was seen a few times. CDR3 in amino acids: CASSLGGGPLTFYEQYF. The CDR3, as DNA: TGTGCCAGCAGCTTAGGGGGGGGACCTCTTACCTTCTACGAGCAGTACTTC. The rearrangement joins TRBV7-9 to TRBJ2-7; 7 bases are a match to TRBD2. The CDR3 extends over 17 amino acids. Germline V gives CDR1 SEHNR, CDR2 FQNEAQ (reference sequence). The J segment lost 3 bases and the V segment lost 1 base, leaving 12 bases of the junction unmatched.

The J gene is TRBJ1-3, the V gene TRBV4-1; TRBD1 aligns across 10 bases. The V gene end was trimmed by 3 bases and the J gene end by 10 bases; junction bases not matched to a gene: 12. The CDR3 covers 16 residues. Germline CDR1 MGHRA, CDR2 YSYEKL. CDR3 loop: CASSHQDRTGGGTIYF. DNA for the CDR3: TGCGCCAGCAGCCATCAAGATCGGACAGGGGGAGGTACCATATATTTT.

This clone came up a few times. The chain joins TRBV19 to TRBJ1-1; TRBD1 might be the D (5 bases). Germline values: CDR1 LNHDA, CDR2 SQIVND (reference sequence). The CDR3 spans 13 residues. V lost 7 bases to trimming and J lost 1 base, with 10 bases between them. DNA for the CDR3: TGTGCCAGTAAGGGGTATTGGAACACTGAAGCTTTCTTT. It is translated as CASKGYWNTEAFF. Full variable domain (remainder filled in from reference TRBV19 and TRBJ1-1): DGGITQSPKYLFRKEGQNVTLSCEQNLNHDAMYWYRQDPGQGLRLIYYSQIVNDFQKGDIAEGYSVSREKKESFPLTVTSAQKNPTAFYLCASKGYWNTEAFFGQGTRLTVV.

J is TRBJ1-1 and V is TRBV18, with a tentative D call TRBD1 (6 bases). Looked up from germline, CDR1 is KGHSH and CDR2 is LQKENI. V lost 0 bases, J lost 2 bases, and 10 bases lay in between. CDR3 length: 15 residues. CDR3 protein: CASSPPNRVNTEAFF. CDR3 in DNA: TGTGCCAGCTCACCACCGAACAGGGTAAACACTGAAGCTTTCTTT. Using reference TRBV18 and TRBJ1-1 for the parts outside the CDR3, the full variable domain is NAGVMQNPRHLVRRRGQEARLRCSPMKGHSHVYWYRQLPEEGLKFMVYLQKENIIDESGMPKERFSAEFPKEGPSILRIQQVVRGDSAAYFCASSPPNRVNTEAFFGQGTRLTVV.